This TCR beta chain stems from a study of T-cell reconstitution after alpha-beta-depleted transplantation in children. Study findings and constraints: T cells produced anew were the main source of T-cell counts and diversity one year after transplant. Recipient T cells and thymic progenitors that survived were the source of the high TCRbeta diversity seen at day 60 in some patients.

This clonotype appeared many times. Antigen unknown. Preparation of the TCRbeta library used unique molecular identifiers. TCRdb re-derived calls from the PCR reads in MiXCR, one entry per CDR3 protein. The sample comprises hundreds of thousands of distinct CDR3 sequences, 7.5% to 9.5% of which are singletons, and roughly 6% rests with the top ten. The CDR3 has 17 residues. The V gene's germline CDR1 is SGDLS and CDR2 YYNGEE. Trimming took 4 bases from V and 2 from J, leaving 20 bases between them. V is TRBV9 and J is TRBJ2-3; D possibly matches TRBD1 or TRBD2 (7 bases each). This sample comprised PBMCs, mostly from graft donor cells, obtained 180 days after TCRalphabeta/CD19-depleted stem cell transplant. The clonotype was recovered from a male patient between 10 and 17 years old who had a stem cell transplant for acute lymphoblastic leukemia, so the T cells may come from the graft donor. CDR3 bases: TGTGCCAGCAGCCCCCAGGGGGGGAGAGGAAACACAGATACGCAGTATTTT. Its protein product is CASSPQGGRGNTDTQYF. The full variable domain, with the rest looked up from reference TRBV9 and TRBJ2-3, is DSGVTQTPKHLITATGQRVTLRCSPRSGDLSVYWYQQSLDQGLQFLIQYYNGEERAKGNILERFSAQQFPDLHSELNLSSLELGDSALYFCASSPQGGRGNTDTQYFGPGTRLTVL.